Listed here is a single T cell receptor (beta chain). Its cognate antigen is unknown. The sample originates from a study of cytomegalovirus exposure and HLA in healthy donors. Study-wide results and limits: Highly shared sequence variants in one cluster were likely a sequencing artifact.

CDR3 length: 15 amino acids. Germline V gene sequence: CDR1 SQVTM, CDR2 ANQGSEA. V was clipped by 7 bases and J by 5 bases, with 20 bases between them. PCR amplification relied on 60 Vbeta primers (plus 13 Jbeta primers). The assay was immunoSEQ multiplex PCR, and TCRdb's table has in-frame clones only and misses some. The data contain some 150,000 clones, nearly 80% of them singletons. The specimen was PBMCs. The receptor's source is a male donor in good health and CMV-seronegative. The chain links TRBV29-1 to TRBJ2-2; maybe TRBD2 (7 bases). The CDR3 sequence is CSATRGGRTTGELFF. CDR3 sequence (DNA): TGCAGCGCAACCCGCGGGGGCCGGACGACCGGGGAGCTGTTTTTT.